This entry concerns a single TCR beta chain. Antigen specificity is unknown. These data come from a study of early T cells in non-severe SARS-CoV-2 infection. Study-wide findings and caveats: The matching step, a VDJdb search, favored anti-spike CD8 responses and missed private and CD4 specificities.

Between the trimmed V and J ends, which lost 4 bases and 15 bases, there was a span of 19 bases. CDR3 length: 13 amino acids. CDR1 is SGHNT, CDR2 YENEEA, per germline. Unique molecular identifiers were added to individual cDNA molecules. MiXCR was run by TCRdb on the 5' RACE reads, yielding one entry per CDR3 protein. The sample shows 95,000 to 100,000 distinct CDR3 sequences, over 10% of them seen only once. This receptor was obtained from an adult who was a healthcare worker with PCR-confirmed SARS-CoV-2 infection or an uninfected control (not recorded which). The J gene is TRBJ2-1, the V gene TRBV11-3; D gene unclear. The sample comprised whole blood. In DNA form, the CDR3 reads TGTGCCAGCAGCTCCGGGCCGTTTCAAAATCGGTTCTTC. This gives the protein CASSSGPFQNRFF.